A selection of T cell receptor beta chains follows, all from one sample in a study of shared clonotypes between healthy human individuals. Assay used: immunoSEQ multiplex PCR; TCRdb lists only in-frame clones, some missing. The sample gives around 2.5 million clones, more than 85% of which show up once; around 0.37% is in the top ten. The specimen sequenced was naive CD4+ T cells from PBMCs. All receptors derive from a young man in good health. Some clones in this sample may be carry-over from other donors' samples. Both conserved end residues are part of each CDR3. A D gene is named only where the DNA matches it firmly. Expanded clones are given a class, and other clones once, few, many or no size at all.

J: TRBJ2-7
V: TRBV2
size: .
D: TRBD1
CDR3: CASTGGYEQYF
DNA: TGTGCCAGCACAGGGGGCTACGAGCAGTACTTC

J: TRBJ1-2
V: TRBV7-2
size: .
D: .
CDR3: CASSPMRQGSYGYTF
DNA: TGTGCCAGCAGCCCCATGAGGCAGGGGTCCTATGGCTACACCTTC

J: TRBJ2-1
V: TRBV7-8
size: .
D: .
CDR3: CASRRDWRSYNEQFF
DNA: TGTGCCAGCAGACGGGACTGGCGCTCCTACAATGAGCAGTTCTTC

J: TRBJ1-1
V: TRBV11-3
size: .
D: .
CDR3: CASSLRDSSYTEAFF
DNA: TGTGCCAGCAGCTTAAGAGACAGCTCCTACACTGAAGCTTTCTTT

J: TRBJ1-2
V: TRBV15
size: .
D: TRBD1
CDR3: CATSRDTTGEDGYTF
DNA: TGTGCCACCAGCAGAGACACGACAGGGGAGGATGGCTACACCTTC

J: TRBJ1-2
V: TRBV19
size: .
D: .
CDR3: CASSRPRANYGYTF
DNA: TGTGCCAGTAGTAGGCCCCGAGCTAACTATGGCTACACCTTC

J: TRBJ1-1
V: TRBV5-8
size: .
D: TRBD1
CDR3: CASSTGGVTEAFF
DNA: TGTGCCAGCAGTACAGGGGGTGTGACTGAAGCTTTCTTT

J: TRBJ2-1
V: TRBV6-5
size: .
D: .
CDR3: CASSYDFQSRGEQFF
DNA: TGTGCCAGCAGTTACGACTTCCAAAGCCGGGGTGAGCAGTTCTTC

J: TRBJ2-5
V: TRBV7-2
size: .
D: .
CDR3: CASSLRTGQETQYF
DNA: TGTGCCAGCAGCTTAAGGACGGGACAAGAGACCCAGTACTTC

J: TRBJ2-7
V: TRBV28
size: .
D: .
CDR3: CASSLIGVAGKGEQYF
DNA: TGTGCCAGCAGTCTCATAGGGGTGGCGGGGAAGGGCGAGCAGTACTTC

J: TRBJ2-7
V: TRBV5-1
size: .
D: .
CDR3: CASSPTPGQKTYEQYF
DNA: TGCGCCAGCAGTCCGACTCCCGGGCAAAAGACCTACGAGCAGTACTTC

J: TRBJ2-7
V: TRBV29-1
size: .
D: .
CDR3: CSVEATGISYEQYF
DNA: TGCAGCGTTGAAGCCACAGGGATCTCCTACGAGCAGTACTTC

J: TRBJ2-3
V: TRBV7-9
size: .
D: .
CDR3: CASSFGAEDTQYF
DNA: TGTGCCAGCAGCTTCGGTGCGGAGGATACGCAGTATTTT

J: TRBJ2-1
V: TRBV30
size: .
D: TRBD2
CDR3: CAWTGGAAGVPSYNEQFF
DNA: TGTGCCTGGACGGGAGGGGCCGCCGGGGTACCGTCCTACAATGAGCAGTTCTTC

J: TRBJ2-5
V: TRBV5-1
size: .
D: TRBD2
CDR3: CASSLTREGWETQYF
DNA: TGCGCCAGCAGCTTGACGCGGGAGGGATGGGAGACCCAGTACTTC

J: TRBJ2-7
V: TRBV5-1
size: .
D: .
CDR3: CASMIGSDGTYEQYF
DNA: TGCGCCAGCATGATCGGGTCAGACGGAACCTACGAGCAGTACTTC

J: TRBJ1-2
V: TRBV27
size: .
D: .
CDR3: CAGSIQGNYGYTF
DNA: TGTGCCGGATCCATACAGGGAAACTATGGCTACACCTTC

J: TRBJ2-3
V: TRBV30
size: .
D: TRBD1
CDR3: CACGWDRGFTDTQYF
DNA: TGTGCCTGTGGGTGGGACAGGGGGTTCACAGATACGCAGTATTTT

J: TRBJ2-1
V: TRBV29-1
size: .
D: TRBD2
CDR3: CSLVRTSGRAYNEQFF
DNA: TGCAGCCTAGTTAGGACTAGCGGGAGGGCGTACAATGAGCAGTTCTTC

J: TRBJ2-1
V: TRBV5-1
size: .
D: .
CDR3: CASSSGALAREQFF
DNA: TGCGCCAGCAGCTCGGGTGCCTTAGCCCGTGAGCAGTTCTTC

J: TRBJ2-3
V: TRBV7-2
size: .
D: TRBD2
CDR3: CASSRGRSGRRTDTQYF
DNA: TGTGCCAGCAGCCGTGGGAGAAGCGGGAGGCGGACAGATACGCAGTATTTT

J: TRBJ1-4
V: TRBV18
size: .
D: .
CDR3: CASSPGATNEKLFF
DNA: TGTGCCAGCTCACCGGGTGCAACTAATGAAAAACTGTTTTTT

J: TRBJ1-1
V: TRBV11-3
size: .
D: .
CDR3: CASSPGGPTEAFF
DNA: TGTGCCAGCAGCCCGGGAGGGCCCACTGAAGCTTTCTTT

J: TRBJ1-2
V: TRBV19
size: .
D: .
CDR3: CASSIWGAGGVGYTF
DNA: TGTGCCAGTAGTATATGGGGGGCCGGGGGAGTCGGCTACACCTTC

J: TRBJ1-5
V: TRBV15
size: .
D: TRBD1
CDR3: CATSRGDRGPNQPQHF
DNA: TGTGCCACCAGCAGGGGGGACAGGGGGCCGAATCAGCCCCAGCATTTT

J: TRBJ1-3
V: TRBV6-5
size: .
D: .
CDR3: CASQELSGNTIYF
DNA: TGTGCCAGCCAGGAGCTCTCTGGAAACACCATATATTTT

J: TRBJ2-5
V: TRBV11-2
size: once
D: .
CDR3: CASSLGGKETQYF
DNA: TGTGCCAGCAGCTTAGGAGGAAAGGAGACCCAGTACTTC

J: TRBJ1-1
V: TRBV7-3
size: .
D: .
CDR3: CASSLNPGGSTEAFF
DNA: TGTGCCAGCAGCTTAAACCCGGGGGGGAGCACTGAAGCTTTCTTT

J: TRBJ2-2
V: TRBV5-1
size: .
D: TRBD1
CDR3: CASSGLGQRQNTGELFF
DNA: TGCGCCAGCAGCGGGCTGGGACAGCGTCAGAACACCGGGGAGCTGTTTTTT

J: TRBJ1-3
V: TRBV6-1
size: .
D: .
CDR3: CASSEAPAPSGNTIYF
DNA: TGTGCCAGCAGTGAAGCTCCGGCCCCCTCTGGAAACACCATATATTTT

J: TRBJ2-3
V: TRBV28
size: .
D: TRBD2
CDR3: CASKLAGGYSSTDTQYF
DNA: TGTGCCAGCAAACTAGCGGGAGGGTACTCTAGCACAGATACGCAGTATTTT

J: TRBJ2-1
V: TRBV7-6
size: .
D: .
CDR3: CASSLAAGRSLQNEQFF
DNA: TGTGCCAGCAGCTTAGCTGCAGGGCGATCTTTGCAGAATGAGCAGTTCTTC

J: TRBJ1-3
V: TRBV14
size: .
D: .
CDR3: CASSQDLYITGNTIYF
DNA: TGTGCCAGCAGCCAAGATCTTTACATAACTGGAAACACCATATATTTT

J: TRBJ1-5
V: TRBV21-1
size: .
D: .
CDR3: CASTPGQGAGQPQHF
DNA: TGTGCCAGCACCCCCGGACAGGGGGCAGGACAGCCCCAGCATTTT

J: TRBJ2-3
V: TRBV2
size: .
D: TRBD1
CDR3: CASSRTGWEADTQYF
DNA: TGTGCCAGCAGTAGGACAGGGTGGGAGGCAGATACGCAGTATTTT

J: TRBJ2-2
V: TRBV27
size: .
D: .
CDR3: CASSLNTGELFF
DNA: TGTGCCAGCAGTTTAAACACCGGGGAGCTGTTTTTT

J: TRBJ1-1
V: TRBV5-1
size: .
D: .
CDR3: CASSPPSGNTEAFF
DNA: TGCGCCAGCAGCCCCCCCTCGGGGAACACTGAAGCTTTCTTT

J: TRBJ2-7
V: TRBV10-3
size: .
D: .
CDR3: CAISEGNYEQYF
DNA: TGTGCCATCAGTGAGGGCAACTACGAGCAGTACTTC

J: TRBJ2-2
V: TRBV6-5
size: .
D: .
CDR3: CASSWGLTGEVGELFF
DNA: TGTGCCAGCAGTTGGGGCTTGACGGGAGAGGTCGGGGAGCTGTTTTTT

J: TRBJ2-7
V: TRBV4-1
size: .
D: TRBD2
CDR3: CASSRPGTSGSIPGEQYF
DNA: TGCGCCAGCAGCCGCCCCGGGACTAGCGGGAGCATCCCGGGCGAGCAGTACTTC

J: TRBJ2-5
V: TRBV5-1
size: .
D: TRBD2
CDR3: CASSSPGLVIETQYF
DNA: TGCGCCAGCAGCTCTCCGGGACTAGTTATCGAGACCCAGTACTTC

J: TRBJ1-6
V: TRBV7-9
size: .
D: .
CDR3: CASSRSKGENSPLHF
DNA: TGTGCCAGCAGTCGATCCAAGGGAGAGAATTCACCCCTCCACTTT

J: TRBJ2-1
V: TRBV30
size: .
D: TRBD1
CDR3: CACPGTGEFETYNEQFF
DNA: TGTGCCTGCCCCGGGACAGGGGAATTCGAAACTTACAATGAGCAGTTCTTC

J: TRBJ2-1
V: TRBV19
size: .
D: .
CDR3: CASSISSAFSSYNEQFF
DNA: TGTGCCAGTAGTATATCGTCAGCCTTCAGCTCCTACAATGAGCAGTTCTTC

J: TRBJ2-1
V: TRBV28
size: .
D: TRBD2
CDR3: CASSERTSGSWAYNEQFF
DNA: TGTGCCAGCAGTGAGCGGACTAGCGGGAGTTGGGCCTACAATGAGCAGTTCTTC

J: TRBJ1-1
V: TRBV18
size: .
D: TRBD1
CDR3: CASSPLQGATEAFF
DNA: TGTGCCAGCTCACCGCTACAGGGGGCGACTGAAGCTTTCTTT

J: TRBJ2-7
V: TRBV19
size: once
D: TRBD1
CDR3: CASSMSPGGFRYEQYF
DNA: TGTGCCAGTAGTATGTCCCCAGGGGGCTTCCGATACGAGCAGTACTTC

J: TRBJ2-7
V: TRBV28
size: .
D: TRBD2
CDR3: CASSRVSGGSTSEQYF
DNA: TGTGCCAGCAGTCGCGTTTCGGGCGGGAGCACTAGCGAGCAGTACTTC

J: TRBJ2-1
V: TRBV4-1
size: .
D: TRBD2
CDR3: CASSQRGGDVGDEQFF
DNA: TGCGCCAGCAGCCAACGGGGGGGGGACGTCGGTGATGAGCAGTTCTTC

J: TRBJ1-1
V: TRBV5-6
size: .
D: .
CDR3: CASSSPGQTSSGAFF
DNA: TGTGCCAGCAGCTCACCGGGACAAACGAGCTCTGGAGCTTTCTTT

J: TRBJ1-5
V: TRBV19
size: .
D: .
CDR3: CASSTSRISPQHF
DNA: TGTGCCAGTAGTACCTCGCGGATCAGCCCCCAGCATTTT